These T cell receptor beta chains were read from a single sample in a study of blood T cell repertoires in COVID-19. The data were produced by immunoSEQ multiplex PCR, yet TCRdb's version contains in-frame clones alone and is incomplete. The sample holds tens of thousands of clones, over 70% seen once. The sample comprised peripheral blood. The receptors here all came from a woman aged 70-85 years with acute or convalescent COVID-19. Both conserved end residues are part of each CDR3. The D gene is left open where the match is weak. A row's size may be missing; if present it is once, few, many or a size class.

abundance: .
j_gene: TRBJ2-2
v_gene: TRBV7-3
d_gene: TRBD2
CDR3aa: CASSPLAAPTGELFF
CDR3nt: TGTGCCAGCAGCCCGCTAGCGGCCCCCACCGGGGAGCTGTTTTTT

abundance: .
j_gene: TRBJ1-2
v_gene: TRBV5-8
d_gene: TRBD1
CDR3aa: CASSLAEDREGGYTF
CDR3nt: TGTGCCAGCAGCTTGGCCGAGGACAGGGAGGGGGGCTACACCTTC

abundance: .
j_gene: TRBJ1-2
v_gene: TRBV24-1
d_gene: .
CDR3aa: CATSDSQRPLGYTF
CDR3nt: TGTGCCACCAGTGACTCACAGCGGCCCTTGGGCTACACCTTC

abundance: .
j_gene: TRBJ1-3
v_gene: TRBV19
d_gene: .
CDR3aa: CASSTTGGNTIYF
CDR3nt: TGTGCCAGTAGTACTACAGGGGGAAACACCATATATTTT

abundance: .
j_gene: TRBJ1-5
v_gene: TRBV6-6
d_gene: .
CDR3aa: CASSYSGAQEQPQHF
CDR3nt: TGTGCCAGCAGTTACTCAGGGGCGCAAGAGCAGCCCCAGCATTTT

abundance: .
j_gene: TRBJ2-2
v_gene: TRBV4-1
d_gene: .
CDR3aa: CASSPQVGASTGELFF
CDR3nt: TGCGCCAGCAGCCCCCAAGTAGGGGCCTCCACCGGGGAGCTGTTTTTT

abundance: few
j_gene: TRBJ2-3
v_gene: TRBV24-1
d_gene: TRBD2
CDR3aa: CATSAWSSGGADTQYF
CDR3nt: TGTGCCACCAGTGCCTGGAGTAGCGGGGGGGCTGATACGCAGTATTTT

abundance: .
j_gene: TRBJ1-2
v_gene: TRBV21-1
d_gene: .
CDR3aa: CASSRPRARYGYTF
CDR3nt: TGTGCCAGCAGCAGGCCCAGGGCAAGGTATGGCTACACCTTC

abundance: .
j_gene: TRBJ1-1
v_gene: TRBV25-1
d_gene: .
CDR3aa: CASSQGGVSRLEAFF
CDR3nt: TGTGCCAGCAGTCAGGGAGGGGTGAGTCGGCTTGAAGCTTTCTTT

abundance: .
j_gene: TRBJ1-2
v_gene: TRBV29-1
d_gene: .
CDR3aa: CSVEERGGRGGYTF
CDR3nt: TGCAGCGTTGAAGAACGCGGGGGCCGCGGGGGCTACACCTTC

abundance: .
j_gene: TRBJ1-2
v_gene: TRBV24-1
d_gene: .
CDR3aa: CATSDLEGIGGYTF
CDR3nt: TGTGCCACCAGTGACCTGGAGGGGATCGGTGGCTACACCTTC

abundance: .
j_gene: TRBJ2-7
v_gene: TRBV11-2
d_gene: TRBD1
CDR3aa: CASSSTGQGFLVRSYEQYF
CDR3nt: TGTGCCAGCAGCTCCACCGGACAGGGATTCCTGGTACGGTCCTACGAGCAGTACTTC

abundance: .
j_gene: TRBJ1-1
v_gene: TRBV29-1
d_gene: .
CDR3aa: CSVEEGKATNTEAFF
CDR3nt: TGCAGCGTTGAGGAGGGTAAGGCGACGAACACTGAAGCTTTCTTT

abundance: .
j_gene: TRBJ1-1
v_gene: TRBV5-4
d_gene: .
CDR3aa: CASSGRGLGTEAFF
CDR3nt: TGTGCCAGCAGCGGCAGGGGTCTTGGCACTGAAGCTTTCTTT

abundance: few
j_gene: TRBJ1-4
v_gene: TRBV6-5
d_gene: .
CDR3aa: CATKADQPREKLFF
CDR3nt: TGTGCCACTAAAGCGGACCAACCTAGGGAAAAACTGTTTTTT

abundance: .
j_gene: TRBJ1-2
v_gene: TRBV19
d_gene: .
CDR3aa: CATGANYGYTF
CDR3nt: TGTGCCACCGGAGCTAACTATGGCTACACCTTC

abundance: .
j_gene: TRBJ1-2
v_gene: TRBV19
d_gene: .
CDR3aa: CASSMRQYGYTF
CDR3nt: TGTGCCAGTAGTATGAGACAGTATGGCTACACCTTC

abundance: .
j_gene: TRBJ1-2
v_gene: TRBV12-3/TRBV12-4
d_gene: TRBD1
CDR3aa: CAETGAYGYTF
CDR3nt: TGTGCCGAGACAGGGGCCTATGGCTACACCTTC

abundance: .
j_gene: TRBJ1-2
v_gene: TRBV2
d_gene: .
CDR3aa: CASSESRLGGYGYTF
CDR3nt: TGTGCCAGCAGTGAATCGCGGCTCGGGGGCTATGGCTACACCTTC

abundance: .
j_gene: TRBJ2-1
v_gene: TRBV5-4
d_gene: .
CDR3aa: CASSSQGGPYNEQFF
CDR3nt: TGTGCCAGCAGCTCCCAGGGGGGACCCTACAATGAGCAGTTCTTC

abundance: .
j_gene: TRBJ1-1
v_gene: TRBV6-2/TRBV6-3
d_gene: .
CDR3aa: CASSYSEENTEAFF
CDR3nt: TGTGCCAGCAGTTACTCGGAGGAGAACACTGAAGCTTTCTTT

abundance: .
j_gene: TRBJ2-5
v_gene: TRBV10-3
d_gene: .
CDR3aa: CAISESRQTQYF
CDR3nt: TGTGCCATCAGTGAGTCGAGGCAGACCCAGTACTTC

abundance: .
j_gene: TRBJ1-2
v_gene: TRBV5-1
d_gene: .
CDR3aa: CASSTGLGFNYGYTF
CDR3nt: TGCGCCAGCAGCACGGGATTGGGGTTTAACTATGGCTACACCTTC

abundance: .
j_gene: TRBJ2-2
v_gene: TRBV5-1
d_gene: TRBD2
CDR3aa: CASSLPGGALVGELFF
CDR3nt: TGCGCCAGCAGCTTGCCCGGGGGGGCGTTGGTCGGGGAGCTGTTTTTT

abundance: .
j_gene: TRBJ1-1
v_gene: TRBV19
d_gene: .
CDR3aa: CASSKRTELNTEAFF
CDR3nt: TGTGCCAGTAGTAAACGGACAGAGTTGAACACTGAAGCTTTCTTT

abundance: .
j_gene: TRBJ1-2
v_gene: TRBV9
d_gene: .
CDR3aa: CASSEERGGINYGYTF
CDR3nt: TGTGCCAGCAGCGAAGAGAGGGGGGGTATTAACTATGGCTACACCTTC

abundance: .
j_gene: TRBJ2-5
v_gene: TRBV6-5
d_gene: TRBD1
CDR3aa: CASSRGTGVRETQYF
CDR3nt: TGTGCCAGCAGTCGCGGGACAGGGGTCCGGGAGACCCAGTACTTC

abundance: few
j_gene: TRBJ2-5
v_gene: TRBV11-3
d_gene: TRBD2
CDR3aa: CASSPRKGLAGEETQYF
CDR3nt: TGTGCCAGCAGCCCCCGCAAGGGACTAGCGGGGGAAGAGACCCAGTACTTC

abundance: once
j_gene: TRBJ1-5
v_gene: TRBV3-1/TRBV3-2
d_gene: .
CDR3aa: CASSQGPYSNQPQHF
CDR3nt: TGTGCCAGCAGCCAAGGGCCTTATAGCAATCAGCCCCAGCATTTT

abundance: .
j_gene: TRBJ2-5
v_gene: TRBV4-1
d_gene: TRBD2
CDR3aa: CASSQDPAGYQETQYF
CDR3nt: TGCGCCAGCAGCCAAGATCCAGCGGGATACCAAGAGACCCAGTACTTC

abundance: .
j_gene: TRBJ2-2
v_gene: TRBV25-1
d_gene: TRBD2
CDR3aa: CASSLAGANANTGELFF
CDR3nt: TGTGCCAGCTCACTAGCGGGGGCCAACGCGAACACCGGGGAGCTGTTTTTT

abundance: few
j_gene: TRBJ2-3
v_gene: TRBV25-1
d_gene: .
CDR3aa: CASSTGGSTDTQYF
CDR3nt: TGTGCCAGCAGTACCGGGGGAAGCACAGATACGCAGTATTTT

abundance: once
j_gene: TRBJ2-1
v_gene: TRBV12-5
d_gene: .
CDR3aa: CASGRYRDVVEQFF
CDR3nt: TGTGCTAGTGGTCGTTACAGGGACGTGGTTGAGCAGTTCTTC

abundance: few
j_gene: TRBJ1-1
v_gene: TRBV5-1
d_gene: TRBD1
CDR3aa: CASSPTPVGTGRFTDTEAFF
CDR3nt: TGCGCCAGCAGCCCGACTCCAGTTGGGACAGGCAGATTCACAGACACTGAAGCTTTCTTT

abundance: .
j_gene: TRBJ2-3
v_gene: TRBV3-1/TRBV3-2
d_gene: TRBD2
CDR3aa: CASSQVRGGPSTDTQYF
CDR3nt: TGTGCCAGCAGCCAAGTGCGGGGGGGCCCCAGCACAGATACGCAGTATTTT

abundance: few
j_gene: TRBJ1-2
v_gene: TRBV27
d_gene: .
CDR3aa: CASSSVPGIYGYTF
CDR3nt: TGTGCCAGCAGTTCGGTCCCGGGGATCTATGGCTACACCTTC

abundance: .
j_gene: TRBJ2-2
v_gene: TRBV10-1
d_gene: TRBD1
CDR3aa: CASSGTGRTGELFF
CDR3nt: TGCGCCAGCAGTGGGACAGGGCGGACCGGGGAGCTGTTTTTT

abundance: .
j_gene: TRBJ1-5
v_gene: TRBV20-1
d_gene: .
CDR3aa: CSASGGVQPQHF
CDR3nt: TGCAGTGCTAGTGGGGGGGTTCAGCCCCAGCATTTT

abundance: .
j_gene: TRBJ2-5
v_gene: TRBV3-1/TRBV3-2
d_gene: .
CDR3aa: CASSPQDIPGTQYF
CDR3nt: TGTGCCAGCAGCCCACAGGATATTCCGGGGACCCAGTACTTC

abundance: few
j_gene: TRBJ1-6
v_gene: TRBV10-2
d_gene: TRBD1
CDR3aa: CASSRQGSGSPLHF
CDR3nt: TGCGCCAGCAGTCGACAGGGATCCGGTTCACCCCTCCACTTT

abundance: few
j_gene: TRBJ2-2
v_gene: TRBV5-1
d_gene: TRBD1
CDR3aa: CASSLGTGWNGELFF
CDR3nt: TGCGCCAGCAGCTTGGGGACAGGGTGGAACGGGGAGCTGTTTTTT

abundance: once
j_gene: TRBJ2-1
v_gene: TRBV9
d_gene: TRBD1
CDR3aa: CASTPGQGIHNEQFF
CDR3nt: TGTGCCAGCACCCCGGGACAGGGAATTCACAATGAGCAGTTCTTC

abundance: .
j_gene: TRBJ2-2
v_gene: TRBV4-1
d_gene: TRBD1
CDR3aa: CASSRLGQGDTGELFF
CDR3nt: TGCGCCAGCAGCCGCCTGGGACAGGGCGACACCGGGGAGCTGTTTTTT

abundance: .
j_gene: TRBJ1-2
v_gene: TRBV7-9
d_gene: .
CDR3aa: CASSLETGSNYGYTF
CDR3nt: TGTGCCAGCAGCTTAGAAACAGGGTCCAACTATGGCTACACCTTC

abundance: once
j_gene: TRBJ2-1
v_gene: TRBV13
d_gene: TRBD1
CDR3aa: CASSSRGTGGTDEQFF
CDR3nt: TGTGCCAGCAGCTCCCGGGGGACAGGGGGAACGGATGAGCAGTTCTTC

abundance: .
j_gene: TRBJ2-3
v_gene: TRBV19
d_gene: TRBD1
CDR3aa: CASSIGRQGFTDTQYF
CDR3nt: TGTGCCAGTAGTATAGGGCGACAGGGGTTCACAGATACGCAGTATTTT

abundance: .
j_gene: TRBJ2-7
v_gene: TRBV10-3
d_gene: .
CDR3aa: CAISDNYEQYF
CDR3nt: TGTGCCATCAGCGACAACTACGAGCAGTACTTC

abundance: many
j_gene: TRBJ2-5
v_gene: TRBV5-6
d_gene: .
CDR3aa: CASSFWDSRYQETQYF
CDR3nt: TGTGCCAGCAGCTTTTGGGACTCCCGGTACCAAGAGACCCAGTACTTC

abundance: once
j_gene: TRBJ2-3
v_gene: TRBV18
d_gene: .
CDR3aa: CASSPFQTDTQYF
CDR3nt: TGTGCCAGCTCACCGTTCCAAACAGATACGCAGTATTTT

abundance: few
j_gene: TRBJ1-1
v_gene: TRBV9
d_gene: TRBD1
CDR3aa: CASSAGQVNTEAFF
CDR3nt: TGTGCCAGCAGCGCGGGACAGGTGAACACTGAAGCTTTCTTT

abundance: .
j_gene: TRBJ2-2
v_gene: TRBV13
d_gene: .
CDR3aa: CASSLPEGADTGELFF
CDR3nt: TGTGCCAGCAGCCTGCCGGAGGGGGCGGACACCGGGGAGCTGTTTTTT

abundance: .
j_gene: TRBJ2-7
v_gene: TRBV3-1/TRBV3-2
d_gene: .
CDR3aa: CASSRYYEQYF
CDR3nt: TGTGCCAGCAGCCGCTACTACGAGCAGTACTTC

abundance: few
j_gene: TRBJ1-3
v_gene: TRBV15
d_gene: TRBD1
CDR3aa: CATSSQRQGENTIYF
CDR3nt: TGTGCCACCAGCAGCCAGAGGCAGGGGGAAAACACCATATATTTT